Here is one TCR beta chain with its context. What it recognizes is unknown. This specimen comes from a study of cytomegalovirus exposure and HLA in healthy donors. Clones were sequenced by immunoSEQ multiplex PCR, and TCRdb holds only the in-frame ones, with some missing. The table records approximately 99,000 clones, roughly 88% of them present only once. Overall study results and limits: In vitro checks showed that a few CMV-associated chains really do target CMV antigens.

Germline CDR1 reads SGHTA; CDR2 reads FQGNSA. The CDR3 consists of 14 residues. With 4 bases clipped from V and 3 bases from J, the junction kept 4 bases outside the gene matches. The sequence derives from a woman younger than 30 in good health and CMV-seronegative. Sequenced sample: PBMCs. The rearrangement uses TRBV7-2 and TRBJ2-7; 9 positions agree with TRBD2. The CDR3 protein is CASSWRGGVYEQYF. As DNA, the CDR3 is TGTGCCAGCAGCTGGCGCGGGGGGGTCTACGAGCAGTACTTC.